This entry describes one T cell receptor (beta chain). Its antigen is undetermined. The data were obtained in a study of T cells in Graves' hyperthyroidism and ophthalmopathy. The study, taken as a whole, reports: A 13 V-J signature model discriminated ophthalmopathy versus stable hyperthyroidism.

Authors of the study amplified TCR beta CDR3 regions from RNA transcripts. The HTBI primer set drove a first-round RT-PCR of the TCR CDR3. TCRdb used MiXCR to reprocess the multiplex PCR reads, holding one entry per CDR3 protein. The sample carries hundreds of thousands of distinct CDR3 sequences, 14% recorded once. Patients between 18 and 65 years old had hyperthyroidism, newly diagnosed and lasting under 2 months. Those patients with uncontrolled infection, other autoimmune disease, pregnancy or lactation were excluded. Together with thyroid ultrasound, orbital computed tomography, serum thyroxine and TRAb, clinical symptoms were used for diagnoses. CDR1 is SNHLY and CDR2 is FYNNEI in the germline V gene. V lost 6 bases to trimming and J lost 0 bases, with 18 bases between them. There are 17 residues in the CDR3.

This receptor was identified in a woman under 30 with Graves' hyperthyroidism. The sample taken for sequencing was blood. The chain employs TRBV2 and TRBJ1-5; D is perhaps TRBD1 (5 bases). CDR3 in DNA: TGTGCCAGCAGACCTAACATCGGGGGGAATAGCAATCAGCCCCAGCATTTT. This gives the protein CASRPNIGGNSNQPQHF.